The rows below give T cell receptor beta chains drawn from one sample of a study of blood T cell repertoires in COVID-19. Data came from immunoSEQ multiplex PCR; TCRdb stores just in-frame clones and leaves some out. The sample consists of about 52,000 clones, 82% of them appearing once. Sequencing input: peripheral blood. The origin of the receptors is a man older than 75 with COVID-19, enrolled during active disease. CDR3s include the opening cysteine and the closing phenylalanine or tryptophan. Fields, in order: V gene, clone size, J gene, D gene, CDR3 DNA, CDR3 protein. A D gene is named only where the DNA matches it firmly. Clone size, where shown, is once, few, many, or a class for clones that have expanded.

TRBV19	-	TRBJ1-2	-	TGTGCCAGTAGTCCGGACAGAATCTATGGCTACACCTTC	CASSPDRIYGYTF
TRBV5-5	once	TRBJ1-2	-	TGTGCCAGCAGCGGCGAGTGGGGGGTCCCCAGCCAATTTAACTATGGCTACACCTTC	CASSGEWGVPSQFNYGYTF
TRBV7-9	-	TRBJ2-5	-	TGTGCCAGCAGCTCTACTGACAGTGTCGGGGAGACCCAGTACTTC	CASSSTDSVGETQYF
TRBV29-1	-	TRBJ1-2	TRBD1	TGCAGCGTAGCCGGGACAGGCCACGGGGGCTACACCTTC	CSVAGTGHGGYTF
TRBV28	-	TRBJ2-6	TRBD1	TGTGCCAGCAGATCGATACAGGGGAAAGACTCTGGGGCCAACGTCCTGACTTTC	CASRSIQGKDSGANVLTF
TRBV5-7	-	TRBJ1-2	-	TGTGCCAGCAGGAGACAGGAAAACTATGGCTACACCTTC	CASRRQENYGYTF
TRBV25-1	-	TRBJ2-7	TRBD1	TGTGCCAGCAGTGCACAGGGGACAGGCACCTACGAGCAGTACTTC	CASSAQGTGTYEQYF
TRBV5-6	-	TRBJ1-4	TRBD1	TGTGCCAGCAGCCCACTGACAGGGGAAGCAACTAATGAAAAACTGTTTTTT	CASSPLTGEATNEKLFF
TRBV6-2/TRBV6-3	-	TRBJ1-5	-	TGTGCCAGCAGTCTTAGGTCGGCGGGTAGCAATCAGCCCCAGCATTTT	CASSLRSAGSNQPQHF
TRBV28	-	TRBJ2-1	-	TGTGCCAGCAGTTTGAGGGATGAGCAGTTCTTC	CASSLRDEQFF
TRBV5-1	-	TRBJ1-5	-	TGCGCCAGCAGCTTCAACCCGAGTCAGCCCCAGCATTTT	CASSFNPSQPQHF
TRBV7-9	-	TRBJ1-5	TRBD1	TGTGCCAGCAGCACTGGGCAGGACAGGGGTAATCAGCCCCAGCATTTT	CASSTGQDRGNQPQHF
TRBV9	-	TRBJ2-1	-	TGTGCCAGCAGCGTTTTCGGGAGCTACAATGAGCAGTTCTTC	CASSVFGSYNEQFF
TRBV5-6	-	TRBJ2-5	TRBD2	TGTGCCAGCAGCTACAAGACTAGCGGGAGGGAGACCCAGTACTTC	CASSYKTSGRETQYF
TRBV6-5	once	TRBJ1-1	-	TGTGCCAGCATCCTTCCGGGGGGGACTGAAGCTTTCTTT	CASILPGGTEAFF
TRBV19	-	TRBJ1-5	TRBD1	TGTGCCAGTAGTACCCCGGGACAGAATCAGCCCCAGCATTTT	CASSTPGQNQPQHF
TRBV4-3	few	TRBJ1-1	-	TGCGCCAGCAGCCAGGGGGGGAAGGGAAACACTGAAGCTTTCTTT	CASSQGGKGNTEAFF
TRBV2	-	TRBJ1-1	-	TGTGCCAGCAGTGGGGGGCGGAACACTGAAGCTTTCTTT	CASSGGRNTEAFF
TRBV6-6	few	TRBJ2-2	TRBD2	TGTGCCAGCACCCAACGGGGGGCCGGGGAGCTGTTTTTT	CASTQRGAGELFF
TRBV10-3	-	TRBJ1-2	-	TGTGCCATCAAGGAGAACTATGGCTACACCTTC	CAIKENYGYTF
TRBV6-5	-	TRBJ1-1	TRBD1	TGTGCCAGCAGTTCCCGGGACAGGGATATGAACACTGAAGCTTTCTTT	CASSSRDRDMNTEAFF
TRBV6-2/TRBV6-3	-	TRBJ1-6	TRBD1	TGTGCCAGCAGCCCCGGACAGGGATCTTTCCCCCTCCACTTT	CASSPGQGSFPLHF
TRBV7-2	-	TRBJ2-5	-	TGTGCCAGCAGCCCCCGCCCGGGTCAAGAGACCCAGTACTTC	CASSPRPGQETQYF
TRBV30	-	TRBJ2-5	-	TGTGCCTGGAGTGTACGTCGCAATCACGGAGAGACCCAGTACTTC	CAWSVRRNHGETQYF
TRBV2	-	TRBJ2-7	-	TGTGCCAGCAGCCCCGGTGGGGCCTTCTACGAGCAGTACTTC	CASSPGGAFYEQYF
TRBV20-1	once	TRBJ2-7	-	TGCAGTGCTAGTGATCCCCGCTACGAGCAGTACTTC	CSASDPRYEQYF
TRBV7-8	-	TRBJ1-1	TRBD1	TGTGCCAGCACAAGGGGGCGTAGCCGGGCAGGGCTGAACACTGAAGCTTTCTTT	CASTRGRSRAGLNTEAFF
TRBV10-1	once	TRBJ1-1	TRBD1	TGCGCCAGCAGGGACAGGCTGAACACTGAAGCTTTCTTT	CASRDRLNTEAFF